This entry describes one T cell receptor beta chain. These data belong to a study of molecular identifiers for immune sequencing clone quantification. Study overall: Five aliquots were made in replicates from the RNA of roughly 21,000 or 96,000 naive CD8 cells, and four were sequenced.

V lost 5 bases to trimming and J lost 3 bases, with 14 bases between them. CDR3 length equals 14 residues. The germline V gene has CDR1 MNHEY and CDR2 SVGEGT. Sorted inputs of roughly 17,000 to 1,000,000 cells, with 10%, 30% or 50% RNA, yielded naive CD8 libraries. Researchers sorted naive CD8 T cells as cells that were CD8+CD4-CCR7+CD45RA+. Generation of bulk TCR libraries relied on previously described methods and listed TCR primers. TCRdb re-analysed the PCR reads in MiXCR, keeping a single row per CDR3 protein. The table has roughly 630,000 distinct CDR3 sequences, 25% seen once. The chain is built from TRBV6-2 or TRBV6-3 and TRBJ2-7; possible D gene TRBD1, 6 bases. Material for sequencing was naive CD8+ T cells from blood, with Jurkat cell RNA spiked in. Specified subset: FACS-sorted CD8+CD4-CCR7+CD45RA+ naive T cells. The clonotype was recovered from a human donor in good health. Some libraries in this study had Jurkat cell RNA spiked in. CDR3 protein: CASSIARGFYEQYF. CDR3 sequence (DNA): TGTGCCAGCAGTATTGCCAGGGGATTCTACGAGCAGTACTTC.